This T cell receptor beta chain is drawn from a study of blood T cell repertoires in COVID-19. This clone was detected only once. Germline V gene lookup returns CDR1 SGHTA and CDR2 FQGNSA. J was trimmed by 4 bases and V by 1 base; bases with no gene match: 9. This CDR3 is 16 amino acids long. TCRdb's copy holds only in-frame clones and misses some; the assay was immunoSEQ multiplex PCR. There are 200,000 to 250,000 clones in the sample; approximately 90% occur only once, and over 3% lies in the top ten. This TCR was sampled from a woman aged 35 to 49 with acute COVID-19. Sequencing was done on a sample of PBMCs or T cells enriched from blood (not recorded which). The J gene is TRBJ1-2, the V gene TRBV7-2; 7 bases align to TRBD1. CDR3 bases: TGTGCCAGCAGCTTAGAAAGGGGGCCCCAATCCTATGGCTACACCTTC. It translates to CASSLERGPQSYGYTF.